The present entry profiles one T cell receptor beta chain with its context. The antigen is not known. In the source study's methods: ImmunoSEQ supplied junction-only sequences lacking quality scores, so filtering was different. Profiling relied on immunoSEQ multiplex PCR, and the TCRdb table lists in-frame clones only, not all of them. The DNA gave D and trimming, while V, J and clone size come from that table. The data show about 680,000 clones, with around 73% seen just once and around 1.8% held by the top ten. Trimming stripped 7 bases from V and 6 bases from J, with 11 bases between. The CDR3 runs 11 residues. Germline V gene lookup returns CDR1 DFQATT and CDR2 SNEGSKA (reference sequence). These data are taken from a study of shared clonotypes between healthy human individuals. Background on the study: Donors consisted of two women and a few men between 18 and 49. Study-wide points: Sequencing depth was expected to influence donor clonotype sharing. Estimated clonotype richness was generally higher in naive than memory subsets.

The chain carries TRBV20-1 and TRBJ2-3; D is uncertain. The sequenced sample was memory CD4+ T cells sorted from blood. Subset indicated: CD45RA-negative fraction. The TCR comes from a woman aged 30 to 39 in good health. CDR3 bases: TGCAGTGGGCGTGAGTACGATACGCAGTATTTT. This sequence encodes CSGREYDTQYF.